There are a few counts of the clone carrying this TCR beta chain. Its antigen is not known. This could be a read error, since a much larger clone is one nucleotide away. The data were obtained in a study of metastatic and nonmetastatic thyroid tumors. Study-wide background: The study looked at repertoires side by side in blood and in tumor or nodule tissue from malignant and benign thyroid patients.

Study-wide points: It was reported that TCR beta diversity was significantly higher in malignant thyroid tumors than benign nodules, in blood and tumor.

Per the authors' pipeline: Clinicopathological groups differed in CDR3, with these differences serving to build a distant-metastasis classifier for papillary thyroid cancer. TCRdb reprocessed the PCR reads using MiXCR. It is TCRdb's table, rather than the study itself, that gives the V and J calls and clone size. The data show roughly 13,000 clones, approximately 27% seen once. Per the germline V gene, CDR1 is MDHEN and CDR2 is SYDVKM. The CDR3 is 15 residues long. No treatment of any kind had been given to any patient before thyroid surgery. The J gene is TRBJ2-2, the V gene TRBV28, with D possibly TRBD1 on 5 matching bases. The sequence was collected from a female donor with papillary thyroid cancer or a benign thyroid nodule (not recorded which). Some clones in this sample may be carry-over from other donors' samples. Sequenced: tumor tissue. CDR3 sequence reads: CASSPNRWRTGELFF. In DNA form, the CDR3 reads TGCGCCAGCAGTCCAAACAGGTGGCGCACCGGGGAGCTGTTTTTT.